The clone carrying this TCR beta chain was counted at least ten times. There are 13 residues in the CDR3. The ends were cut back, 6 bases at V and 4 bases at J, with 10 bases in the middle. The entry originates in a study of identical twins. Unique molecular identifiers were present on the cDNA, and a universal primer site came from template switching. TCRdb re-derived calls from the 5' RACE reads in MiXCR, one entry per CDR3 protein. The sample includes about 520,000 distinct CDR3 sequences, roughly 21% of them seen just once. These data were also filed under a second study, of T cells expressing NK-cell markers. This second study notes: The study sequenced eight donors, seven HCMV-seropositive and one seronegative.

This TCR came from a woman aged 18-29 years in good health. Sequences were obtained from CD4+ T cells sorted from blood. The rearrangement uses TRBV12-3 or TRBV12-4 and TRBJ2-1; D remains ambiguous. DNA of the CDR3: TGTGCCAGCAGCCGACTTCAGTACAATGAGCAGTTCTTC. It translates to CASSRLQYNEQFF.